This section outlines one T cell receptor beta chain sequence together with its context. Cohorts were based on clinical histories the participants reported. The recovered donors of Cohort 3 showed two negative PCRs, clearance, or symptom resolution. V was shortened by 2 bases and J by 3 bases, with 10 bases between the two germline ends. Germline loops: CDR1 KGHSY, CDR2 FQNENV. The CDR3 spans 14 residues. The data were taken from a study of blood T cell repertoires in COVID-19. As originally analysed: Reference gene primers were amplified, and this amplification served to estimate nucleated cell counts. Sequencing used immunoSEQ multiplex PCR; TCRdb keeps in-frame clones, though not all of them. The DNA gave D and trimming, while V, J and clone size come from that table. The sample includes approximately 440,000 clones, 90% of them seen just once.

The sequencing sample was made of PBMCs or T cells enriched from blood (not recorded which). The chain combines TRBV16 with TRBJ1-1; perhaps TRBD1 as D (6 bases). This clonotype originated in a man aged 18 to 30 who had recovered from COVID-19. The CDR3 nucleotides read TGTGCCAGCAGCCAACCGTACAGGGACACTGAAGCTTTCTTT. It yields the protein CASSQPYRDTEAFF. Drawing the rest from reference TRBV16 and TRBJ1-1, the complete variable domain is GEEVAQTPKHLVRGEGQKAKLYCAPIKGHSYVFWYQQVLKNEFKFLISFQNENVFDETGMPKERFSAKCLPNSPCSLEIQATKLEDSAVYFCASSQPYRDTEAFFGQGTRLTVV.